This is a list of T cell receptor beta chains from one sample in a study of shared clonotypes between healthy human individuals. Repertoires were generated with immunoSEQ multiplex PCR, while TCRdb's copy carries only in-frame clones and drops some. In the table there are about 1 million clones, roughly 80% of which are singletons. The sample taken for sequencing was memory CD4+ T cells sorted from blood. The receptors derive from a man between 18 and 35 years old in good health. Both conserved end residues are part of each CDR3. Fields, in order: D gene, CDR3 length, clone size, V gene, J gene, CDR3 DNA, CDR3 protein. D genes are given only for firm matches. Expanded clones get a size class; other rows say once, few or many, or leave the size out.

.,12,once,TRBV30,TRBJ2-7,TGTGCCTTAACACAGTTGAACTACGAGCAGTACTTC,CALTQLNYEQYF
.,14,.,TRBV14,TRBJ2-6,TGTGCCAGCAGCCAATCCTCAGGGGCCAACGTCCTGACTTTC,CASSQSSGANVLTF
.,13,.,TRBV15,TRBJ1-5,TGTGCCACCAGCCGACAGGGCAATCAGCCCCAGCATTTT,CATSRQGNQPQHF
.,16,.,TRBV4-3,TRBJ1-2,TGCGCCAGCAGCCAAGATGCAGGGTTTACGGGCTATGGCTACACCTTC,CASSQDAGFTGYGYTF
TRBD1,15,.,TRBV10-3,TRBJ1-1,TGTGCCATCAGTGATAGAGGACAGGAGAACACTGAAGCTTTCTTT,CAISDRGQENTEAFF
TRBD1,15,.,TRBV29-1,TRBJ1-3,TGCAGCGTCGGAGTTACAGGGGGCAGGGGAAACACCATATATTTT,CSVGVTGGRGNTIYF
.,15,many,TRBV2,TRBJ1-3,TGTGCCAGCAGCGACCAACCGGGCTCTGGAAACACCATATATTTT,CASSDQPGSGNTIYF
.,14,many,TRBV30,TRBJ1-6,TGTGCCTGGCAGGGGAGCTCCTATAATTCACCCCTCCACTTT,CAWQGSSYNSPLHF
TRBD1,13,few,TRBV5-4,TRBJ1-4,TGTGCCAGCAGGGGACAGGGAGGAGAAAAACTGTTTTTT,CASRGQGGEKLFF
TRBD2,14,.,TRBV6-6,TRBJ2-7,TGTGCCAGCAGTTACAGCGGGATGCCCTACGAGCAGTACTTC,CASSYSGMPYEQYF
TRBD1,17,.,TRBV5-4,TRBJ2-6,TGTGCCAGCAGCTGGGACAGGCTTAAGGGGGGGGCCAACGTCCTGACTTTC,CASSWDRLKGGANVLTF
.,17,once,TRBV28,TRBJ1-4,TGTGCCAGCAGTTCCGCCCTCGGGGCAGGGACTAATGAAAAACTGTTTTTT,CASSSALGAGTNEKLFF
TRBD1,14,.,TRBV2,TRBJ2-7,TGTGCCAGCAGTGCGAACAGGGGATCCTACGAGCAGTACTTC,CASSANRGSYEQYF
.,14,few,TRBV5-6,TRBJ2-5,TGTGCCAGCAGCGCCGGGGGTAACCAAGAGACCCAGTACTTC,CASSAGGNQETQYF
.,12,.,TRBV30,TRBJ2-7,TGTGCCGCCAAGGCAGGTCCCTACGAGCAGTACTTC,CAAKAGPYEQYF
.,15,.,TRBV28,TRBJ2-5,TGTGCCAGCAGTTTAGTGGGGCGACCACAAGAGACCCAGTACTTC,CASSLVGRPQETQYF
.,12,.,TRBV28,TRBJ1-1,TGTGCCAGCAGTTTACCAGCTATTGAAGCTTTCTTT,CASSLPAIEAFF
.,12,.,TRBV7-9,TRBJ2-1,TGTGCCAGCAGCATTGACAGGAATGAGCAGTTCTTC,CASSIDRNEQFF
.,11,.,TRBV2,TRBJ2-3,TGTGCCAGCAGCACGGACAGATGGGAGTATTTT,CASSTDRWEYF
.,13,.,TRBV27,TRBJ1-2,TGTGCCAGCAGTTTATCGGGGGGAGGTGGCTACACCTTC,CASSLSGGGGYTF
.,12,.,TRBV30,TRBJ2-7,TGTGCCTGGTCCGGGTCTTCTGGCGAGCAGTACTTC,CAWSGSSGEQYF
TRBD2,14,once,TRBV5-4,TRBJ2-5,TGTGCCAGCAGCTCCGGGACTAGACAAGAGACCCAGTACTTC,CASSSGTRQETQYF
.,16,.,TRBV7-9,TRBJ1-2,TGTGCCAGCAGCCCTAAAACGCGACCAGGGGACTATGGCTACACCTTC,CASSPKTRPGDYGYTF
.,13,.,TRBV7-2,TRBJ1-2,TGTGCCAGCAGCCCGGATGGGGACTATGGCTACACCTTC,CASSPDGDYGYTF
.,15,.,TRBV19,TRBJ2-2,TGTGCCAGTAGTATACTGGCCGCGAACACCGGGGAGCTGTTTTTT,CASSILAANTGELFF
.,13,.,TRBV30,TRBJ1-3,TGTGCCTGGAGTGTACGCTCTGGAAACACCATATATTTT,CAWSVRSGNTIYF
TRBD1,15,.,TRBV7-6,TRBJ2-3,TGTGCCAGCAGCGAGGGACAGCCAAGGACGGATACGCAGTATTTT,CASSEGQPRTDTQYF
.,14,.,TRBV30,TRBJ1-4,TGTGCCTGGACACTACCCACAACTAATGAAAAACTGTTTTTT,CAWTLPTTNEKLFF
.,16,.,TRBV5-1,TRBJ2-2,TGCGCCAGCAGCTTGGTTGTGACTCCGAACACCGGGGAGCTGTTTTTT,CASSLVVTPNTGELFF